These 11 T cell receptor beta chains were all obtained from the same sample, sequenced in a study of CD4 T cells in relation to SARS-CoV-2 and coronaviruses. These receptors have no identified antigens. The data were produced by immunoSEQ multiplex PCR, yet TCRdb's version contains in-frame clones alone and is incomplete. The data show some 26,000 clones, 74% seen once. Before the COVID-19 pandemic, during about 2011-2018, CD4+ T cells were taken from unexposed donors. CD4+ T cells were isolated from the cells after more than 8 days of culture. Sequenced material: CD4+ T cells from PBMCs, cultured in vitro. These receptor sequences come from a human donor in good health.

Only a few counts were recorded for this clone. The chain has TRBV7-6 and TRBJ2-7; TRBD2 agrees at 9 bases. V was clipped by 4 bases and J by 2 bases; unmatched bases: 6. CDR3 size: 15 residues. The V gene's germline CDR1 is SGHVS and CDR2 FNYEAQ. CDR3 DNA sequence: TGTGCCAGCAGCTCTGGACTAGCGCGGCCCTACGAGCAGTACTTC. Its protein is CASSSGLARPYEQYF.

The chain uses TRBV4-2 and TRBJ2-3, with D uncertain. V was pared by 0 bases and J by 2 bases, with 12 bases between. From germline, CDR1 is LGHNA and CDR2 YNFKEQ. This CDR3 is built from 16 residues. As DNA, the CDR3 is TGTGCCAGCAGCCAAGATGCAACGGTTACCACAGATACGCAGTATTTT. Encoded protein: CASSQDATVTTDTQYF.

This chain joins TRBV11-2 and TRBJ1-2, with no clear D. V was clipped by 3 bases and J by 4 bases, with 6 bases between them. Germline CDR1 SGHAT, CDR2 FQNNGV. This CDR3 has 12 amino acids. In DNA form, the CDR3 reads TGTGCCAGCAGCTTGGAATTCTATGGCTACACCTTC. Translated: CASSLEFYGYTF.

The V and J genes are TRBV5-6 and TRBJ1-1; D unclear. Germline loops: CDR1 SGHDT, CDR2 YYEEEE. The CDR3 has 14 residues. Trimming took 2 bases from V and 0 from J, leaving 8 bases between them. This CDR3 reads CASSFIPMNTEAFF. Here the CDR3 DNA reads TGTGCCAGCAGCTTTATTCCTATGAACACTGAAGCTTTCTTT. The full variable domain, completed using reference TRBV5-6 and TRBJ1-1, is DAGVTQSPTHLIKTRGQQVTLRCSPKSGHDTVSWYQQALGQGPQFIFQYYEEEERQRGNFPDRFSGHQFPNYSSELNVNALLLGDSALYLCASSFIPMNTEAFFGQGTRLTVV.

The chain is built from TRBV10-3 and TRBJ2-5; tentatively, D is TRBD2 (5 bases). Per the germline V gene, CDR1 is ENHRY and CDR2 is SYGVKD. The length of the CDR3 is 14 residues. V lost 4 bases, J lost 1 base, and 10 bases lay in between. The CDR3 sequence is CAISVGGAQETQYF. CDR3 coding DNA: TGTGCCATCAGTGTCGGAGGTGCCCAAGAGACCCAGTACTTC.

V is TRBV7-3 and J is TRBJ2-6, with D possibly called TRBD1 or TRBD2 (5 bases each). The CDR3 has 15 residues. Trimming took off 5 bases at V and 4 bases at J, with 12 bases between the two ends. In germline, CDR1 is SGHTA, CDR2 FQGTGA. In nucleotides, the CDR3 is TGTGCCAGCAGCCGGTTAGGGACCGGGGCCAACGTCCTGACTTTC. Residues: CASSRLGTGANVLTF.

V usage is TRBV10-1 and J usage is TRBJ2-7; no clear D gene. The germline V and J ends were trimmed by 0 bases and 3 bases, with 21 bases remaining between them. This CDR3 region has 18 residues. CDR1 is WNHNN, CDR2 SYGVQD, per germline (reference sequence). CDR3 protein: CASSESSSGALRIYEQYF. For the CDR3, the DNA is TGCGCCAGCAGTGAGTCGTCGTCCGGAGCCCTTAGGATCTACGAGCAGTACTTC.

In DNA, the CDR3 is TGTGCCAGCAGTCCGCGGGACGGAAACCAAGAGACCCAGTACTTC. Its protein product is CASSPRDGNQETQYF. This chain uses TRBV6-5 with TRBJ2-5, with D perhaps TRBD2 (6 bases). Germline V gene lookup returns CDR1 MNHEY and CDR2 SVGAGI. The CDR3 spans 15 residues. The V gene lost 5 bases and the J gene lost 0 bases, with 13 bases spanning the gap.

This rearrangement joins TRBV27 to TRBJ1-2; 8 bases line up with TRBD1. Germline V lookup: CDR1 MNHEY, CDR2 SMNVEV (reference sequence). The J segment lost 8 bases and the V segment lost 6 bases, leaving 2 bases of the junction unmatched. The CDR3 loop spans 11 amino acids. Here the CDR3 DNA reads TGTGCCAGCAGCAGGGGGCACGGCTACACCTTC. Translation: CASSRGHGYTF.

The chain links TRBV6-2 or TRBV6-3 to TRBJ2-5; D perhaps matches TRBD1 (5 bases). This CDR3 has 13 amino acids. Germline lookup yields CDR1 MNHEY and CDR2 SVGEGT. With 4 bases removed from V and 4 bases from J, the gap between germline ends came to 10 bases. For the CDR3, the DNA is TGTGCCAGCAGTTTGTTAAGGGGAGAGACCCAGTACTTC. As protein: CASSLLRGETQYF.

This clone is a singleton in its sample. The chain couples TRBV6-1 to TRBJ1-4; TRBD1 aligns across 7 bases. CDR3 length: 15 amino acids. Losses at the gene ends were 2 bases for V and 5 bases for J; bases not matched to a gene: 5. The germline gives CDR1 MNHNS, CDR2 SASEGT. The DNA of the CDR3 is TGTGCCAGCAGTGAAATGACAGGGACGAATGAAAAACTGTTTTTT. This gives the protein CASSEMTGTNEKLFF.